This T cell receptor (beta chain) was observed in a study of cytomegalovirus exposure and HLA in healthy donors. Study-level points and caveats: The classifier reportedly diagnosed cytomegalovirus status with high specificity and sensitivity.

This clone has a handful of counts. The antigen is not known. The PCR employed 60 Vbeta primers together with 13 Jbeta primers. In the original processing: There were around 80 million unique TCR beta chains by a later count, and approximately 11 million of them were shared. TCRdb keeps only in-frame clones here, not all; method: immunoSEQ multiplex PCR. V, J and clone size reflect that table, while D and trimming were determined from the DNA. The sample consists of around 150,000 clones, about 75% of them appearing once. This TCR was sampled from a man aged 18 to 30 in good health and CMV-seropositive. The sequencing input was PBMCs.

The CDR3, as DNA: TGTGCCAGCAGTTATGCGGGCACCTACGAGCAGTACTTC. Protein: CASSYAGTYEQYF. This sequence joins TRBV6-5 and TRBJ2-7; tentatively, D is TRBD2 (5 bases). Germline V gene sequence: CDR1 MNHEY, CDR2 SVGAGI. The germline V and J ends were trimmed by 3 bases and 2 bases, with 8 bases remaining between them. There are 13 residues in the CDR3.